Listed here is a single T cell receptor beta chain. The entry originates in a study of shared clonotypes between healthy human individuals. TCRdb's table, derived via immunoSEQ multiplex PCR, lists solely in-frame clones and lacks some. The sample carries some 650,000 clones, more than 95% recorded once. The length of the CDR3 is 15 residues. Trimming stripped 4 bases from V and 6 bases from J, with 16 bases between. Germline lookup yields CDR1 SGHNT and CDR2 YENEEA. Sequenced: naive CD4+ T cells sorted from blood. Subset specified: CD45RA+ positively selected. This chain links TRBV11-3 with TRBJ2-1; D perhaps matches TRBD2 (5 bases). The receptor's source is a woman aged 25-40 years in good health. Here the CDR3 DNA reads TGTGCCAGCAGCTCTAGCATTTGGGGTTTCAATGAGCAGTTCTTC. This gives the protein CASSSSIWGFNEQFF.